Below, 20 T cell receptor beta chains from the same sample are listed, as sequenced in a study of a mutant IDH1 vaccine in newly diagnosed glioma. Assay used: immunoSEQ multiplex PCR; TCRdb lists only in-frame clones, some missing. The top ten hold roughly a sixth of the sample, which has some 42,000 clones, approximately 86% seen once. What these receptors recognize is not known. The time point denotes: week 47, end of study. It was 300 ug of mutant IDH1 20-mer peptide that made up each vaccine dose, given with topical imiquimod. This specimen consisted of PBMCs, obtained from a glioma patient whose treatment included an IDH1 peptide vaccine. The receptor source for this set is a man aged 18 to 30 with glioma. Some clones in this sample may be carry-over from other donors' samples.

The V gene is TRBV7-9, the J gene TRBJ1-2; D gene uncertain. CDR1 and CDR2 (germline): SEHNR, FQNEAQ (reference sequence). The CDR3 has 14 residues. Trimming took off 6 bases at V and 7 bases at J, with 18 bases between the two ends. CDR3 sequence: CASSSGYSFIGYTF. CDR3 bases: TGTGCCAGCAGTTCAGGTTATTCCTTTATTGGCTACACCTTC. Full variable domain (missing parts from reference TRBV7-9 and TRBJ1-2): DTGVSQNPRHKITKRGQNVTFRCDPISEHNRLYWYRQTLGQGPEFLTYFQNEAQLEKSRLLSDRFSAERPKGSFSTLEIQRTEQGDSAMYLCASSSGYSFIGYTFGSGTRLTVV.

V is TRBV7-2 and J is TRBJ1-3, with D hard to call. The V gene lost 8 bases and the J gene lost 3 bases, with 11 bases spanning the gap. The germline gives CDR1 SGHTA, CDR2 FQGNSA. The CDR3 contains 13 residues. CDR3 protein: CASGPLSGNTIYF. As DNA, the CDR3 is TGTGCCAGCGGCCCGCTCAGTGGAAACACCATATATTTT.

This chain connects TRBV5-1 to TRBJ1-2; 9 positions agree with TRBD1. V was clipped by 0 bases and J by 7 bases; unmatched bases: 4. CDR3 length: 14 residues. Germline V lookup: CDR1 SGHRS, CDR2 YFSETQ. The CDR3 nucleotides read TGCGCCAGCAGCTTGGCGGGACAGGGACTTGGCTACACCTTC. Translating gives CASSLAGQGLGYTF.

The J gene is TRBJ2-7, the V gene TRBV4-3; D is unclear. Germline-derived CDR1 and CDR2 are LGHNA and YSLEER. The CDR3 runs 15 residues. Trimming took 1 base from V and 4 from J, leaving 14 bases between them. The CDR3 is CASSQGKGRIYEQYF. The CDR3 DNA reads TGCGCCAGCAGCCAAGGGAAAGGCAGGATTTACGAGCAGTACTTC.

The rearrangement uses TRBV30 and TRBJ1-2, with D hard to call. Per the germline V gene, CDR1 is GTSNPN and CDR2 is SVGIG (reference sequence). The CDR3 sequence is 12 residues long. Deletions cut 2 bases from V and 5 bases from J, with 9 bases between. Here the CDR3 reads CAWSLDVYGYTF. DNA for the CDR3: TGTGCCTGGAGTCTAGACGTGTATGGCTACACCTTC. Filled out from reference TRBV30 and TRBJ1-2, the complete variable domain reads SQTIHQWPATLVQPVGSPLSLECTVEGTSNPNLYWYRQAAGRGLQLLFYSVGIGQISSEVPQNLSASRPQDRQFILSSKKLLLSDSGFYLCAWSLDVYGYTFGSGTRLTVV.

The chain has TRBV27 and TRBJ1-6; no clear D. Trimming left V 4 bases short and J 9 bases short, with 7 bases between. The CDR3 has 12 residues. The germline V gene encodes CDR1 MNHEY and CDR2 SMNVEV (reference sequence). Here the CDR3 reads CASSYQASPLHF. The CDR3 region has the DNA TGTGCCAGCAGTTATCAGGCTTCACCCCTCCACTTT.

CDR3 in amino acids: CASSLSRDTEAFF. The CDR3 DNA reads as TGTGCCAGCAGCTTAAGTCGTGACACTGAAGCTTTCTTT. J is TRBJ1-1 and V is TRBV7-3, with D unresolved. Trimming pared 1 base from V and 3 bases from J, leaving 6 bases between. This CDR3 contains 13 residues. Germline V CDR1 and CDR2: SGHTA, FQGTGA.

V usage is TRBV5-1 and J usage is TRBJ2-7, with D perhaps matching TRBD1 or TRBD2 (6 bases each). Germline V CDR1 and CDR2: SGHRS, YFSETQ. CDR3 length: 14 residues. Trimming pared 2 bases from V and 5 bases from J, leaving 14 bases between. In nucleotides, the CDR3 is TGCGCCAGCAGCTTAGGATTGGGGGGCCACGAGCAGTACTTC. Amino acids: CASSLGLGGHEQYF.

The V gene is TRBV6-5, the J gene TRBJ1-1; D is uncertain. The V gene's germline CDR1 is MNHEY and CDR2 SVGAGI. The CDR3 is made up of 11 amino acids. With 10 bases removed from V and 3 bases from J, the gap between germline ends came to 9 bases. The DNA for the CDR3 is TGTGCCACCGAACGGGACACTGAAGCTTTCTTT. It specifies CATERDTEAFF.

V gene TRBV7-9 combines with J gene TRBJ2-6; no clear D gene. V lost 0 bases and J 1 base, leaving 10 bases between the germline ends. There are 17 residues in the CDR3. Germline V gene lookup returns CDR1 SEHNR and CDR2 FQNEAQ (reference sequence). The CDR3 bases are TGTGCCAGCAGCTTAGCCCTGGGGAAGTCTGGGGCCAACGTCCTGACTTTC. It yields the protein CASSLALGKSGANVLTF.

The chain has TRBV2 and TRBJ2-7; tentatively, D is TRBD2 (7 bases). The V gene's germline CDR1 is SNHLY and CDR2 FYNNEI. The CDR3 is made up of 15 amino acids. V was shortened by 6 bases and J by 6 bases, with 21 bases between the two germline ends. The CDR3 DNA sequence: TGTGCCAGCAGGACCGCATCGGGGGGCCGCAGCGAGCAGTACTTC. Its translation is CASRTASGGRSEQYF.

The rearrangement uses TRBV19 and TRBJ1-4, with D uncertain. The germline CDR1 and CDR2 sequences are LNHDA and SQIVND (reference sequence). The CDR3 contains 17 residues. Between the trimmed V and J ends, which lost 5 bases and 6 bases, there was a span of 22 bases. The CDR3 DNA reads TGTGCCAGTAGTGAGTTGGTTTTGAGATGGGGAGATGAAAAACTGTTTTTT. It translates to CASSELVLRWGDEKLFF.

This clone was seen only once. The V and J genes are TRBV10-3 and TRBJ1-4, with D possibly matching TRBD1 (5 bases). Germline V gene lookup returns CDR1 ENHRY and CDR2 SYGVKD. V lost 8 bases, J lost 8 bases, and 15 bases lay in between. The CDR3 totals 13 residues. The CDR3 sequence: CAIQGARGEKLFF. Here the CDR3 DNA reads TGTGCCATCCAAGGGGCGCGGGGCGAAAAACTGTTTTTT.

The rearrangement joins TRBV27 to TRBJ1-3; D unresolved. Trimming took off 2 bases at V and 0 bases at J, with 5 bases between the two ends. In germline, CDR1 is MNHEY, CDR2 SMNVEV (reference sequence). This CDR3 has 14 residues. This chain's CDR3 is CASSLASSGNTIYF. CDR3 nucleotide sequence: TGTGCCAGCAGTTTAGCCAGCTCTGGAAACACCATATATTTT.

This chain joins TRBV5-1 and TRBJ1-6; tentative D call: TRBD1 (5 bases). This CDR3 comprises 14 residues. The V and J ends lost 4 bases and 7 bases respectively, with 12 bases between them. CDR1 SGHRS and CDR2 YFSETQ come from the germline V gene. DNA of the CDR3: TGCGCCAGCAGCGGTCAGGGCTCAAATTCACCCCTCCACTTT. This codes for CASSGQGSNSPLHF.

This chain joins TRBV5-6 and TRBJ1-1, with 7 bases aligning to TRBD1. V gave up 1 base and J gave up 2 bases; unmatched junction bases: 8. The CDR3 sequence is 16 residues long. Germline CDR1 SGHDT, CDR2 YYEEEE. CDR3 sequence (DNA): TGTGCCAGCAGCTTGTTTGGTCAGGGGGGAAACACTGAAGCTTTCTTT. Translation: CASSLFGQGGNTEAFF. The full variable domain, in which reference TRBV5-6 and TRBJ1-1 provide the parts outside the CDR3, is DAGVTQSPTHLIKTRGQQVTLRCSPKSGHDTVSWYQQALGQGPQFIFQYYEEEERQRGNFPDRFSGHQFPNYSSELNVNALLLGDSALYLCASSLFGQGGNTEAFFGQGTRLTVV.

The chain recombines TRBV28 with TRBJ1-5; tentative D call: TRBD1 (5 bases). The V end was cut by 1 base, the J end by 3 bases, with 16 bases between. The CDR3 has 17 residues. Germline V gene sequence: CDR1 MDHEN, CDR2 SYDVKM. As DNA, the CDR3 is TGTGCCAGCAGTTTATCGGGACCAAAACACGACAATCAGCCCCAGCATTTT. Residues: CASSLSGPKHDNQPQHF.

V is TRBV29-1 and J is TRBJ1-1; possible D gene TRBD1, 5 bases. The CDR3 runs 12 residues. Trimming took off 3 bases at V and 6 bases at J, with 11 bases between the two ends. From germline, CDR1 is SQVTM and CDR2 ANQGSEA. The CDR3 spells CSVDQGGAEAFF. CDR3 coding DNA: TGCAGCGTTGATCAGGGAGGGGCTGAAGCTTTCTTT.

This clone was counted a few times. V usage is TRBV6-1 and J usage is TRBJ1-5; TRBD1 agrees at 9 bases. Germline CDR1 MNHNS, CDR2 SASEGT. The CDR3 runs to 15 residues. J was trimmed by 6 bases and V by 7 bases; bases with no gene match: 10. CDR3 sequence (DNA): TGTGCCAGCAACCGAACAGGGGGCGCGGTTCAGCCCCAGCATTTT. Protein: CASNRTGGAVQPQHF.

This clone was seen only a few times. This chain joins TRBV4-3 and TRBJ1-2, with D uncertain. The CDR3 totals 15 residues. The germline CDR1 and CDR2 sequences are LGHNA and YSLEER. With 0 bases removed from V and 4 bases from J, the gap between germline ends came to 12 bases. This CDR3 is CASSQELVPFYGYTF. The CDR3 DNA sequence: TGCGCCAGCAGCCAAGAGCTTGTACCCTTCTATGGCTACACCTTC.